This T cell receptor beta chain was sequenced for a study of T cell repertoires in cytomegalovirus infection. This clonotype showed up just a few times. Each CDR3 protein is one row after TCRdb ran MiXCR on the reads. The profile covers roughly 180,000 distinct CDR3 sequences, with 25% to 30% appearing a single time and just over 30% taken by the ten largest. This sequence originates from a human donor in good health (CMV status not recorded). Some clones in this sample may be carry-over from other donors' samples. The sequenced sample consisted of PBMCs.

CDR3 coding DNA: TGTGCCAGTAGTAAGCCGGACGGACTGAACACTGAAGCTTTCTTT. It encodes CASSKPDGLNTEAFF. This chain links TRBV19 with TRBJ1-1; no reliable D call. The CDR3 consists of 15 residues. The germline V gene encodes CDR1 LNHDA and CDR2 SQIVND (reference sequence). The V end lost 4 bases, the J end lost 0 bases, and 12 bases lay between the germline ends.